A selection of T cell receptor beta chains follows, all from one sample in a study of T cell responses to AZD1222 COVID-19 vaccine. Clones were read by immunoSEQ multiplex PCR, and TCRdb kept only the in-frame ones, dropping some. The data contain about 130,000 clones, 80% to 90% of them singletons. The sequencing here drew on peripheral blood, taken on day 0 of AZD1222 vaccination. The receptors were sampled from an adult in good health. CDR3s include the opening cysteine and the closing phenylalanine or tryptophan. The D gene is left open where the match is weak. Clone sizes are given selectively: once, few, many, or a class where the clone is expanded.

j_call d_call clone_size v_call cdr3_aa cdr3_nt
TRBJ2-2 NA few TRBV27 CASSLVWGAGELFF TGTGCCAGCAGTTTAGTCTGGGGTGCCGGGGAGCTGTTTTTT
TRBJ2-7 TRBD2 NA TRBV18 CASSPEGAGEYEQYF TGTGCCAGCTCACCCGAGGGAGCGGGAGAATACGAGCAGTACTTC
TRBJ2-2 TRBD1 NA TRBV6-2/TRBV6-3 CASSDPGQGFTGELFF TGTGCCAGCAGTGATCCGGGACAGGGCTTCACCGGGGAGCTGTTTTTT
TRBJ2-3 NA NA TRBV6-4 CASSSTAQGPDTQYF TGTGCCAGCAGTTCTACCGCTCAGGGACCAGATACGCAGTATTTT
TRBJ2-3 NA once TRBV6-2/TRBV6-3 CASSDPYGAASSTDTQYF TGTGCCAGCAGTGACCCGTACGGAGCGGCATCTAGCACAGATACGCAGTATTTT
TRBJ1-1 TRBD1 few TRBV18 CASSPSRGLAEAFF TGTGCCAGCTCCCCGAGTAGGGGGCTGGCTGAAGCTTTCTTT
TRBJ1-3 NA medium-sized TRBV4-1 CASSQGQGAGGNTIYF TGCGCCAGCAGCCAAGGCCAGGGCGCTGGGGGAAACACCATATATTTT
TRBJ1-4 NA once TRBV4-3 CASSQDSATNEKLFF TGCGCCAGCAGCCAAGACAGTGCAACTAATGAAAAACTGTTTTTT
TRBJ2-5 NA NA TRBV5-1 CASMNSGTQETQYF TGCGCCAGCATGAACTCAGGGACCCAAGAGACCCAGTACTTC
TRBJ2-2 TRBD1 NA TRBV10-2 CASGEGQGATGELFF TGCGCCAGCGGGGAGGGACAGGGGGCGACCGGGGAGCTGTTTTTT
TRBJ1-2 TRBD1 NA TRBV6-5 CASIGTAGANYGYTF TGTGCCAGCATAGGGACAGCAGGAGCTAACTATGGCTACACCTTC
TRBJ2-2 TRBD2 NA TRBV4-2 CATTQARGGLSGELFF TGTGCCACCACCCAAGCCCGGGGGGGGTTGTCCGGGGAGCTGTTTTTT
TRBJ1-1 NA once TRBV12-5 CASGLQGEAFF TGTGCTAGTGGTTTGCAGGGTGAAGCTTTCTTT
TRBJ1-1 NA NA TRBV12-5 CASGLGQNTEAFF TGTGCTAGTGGTTTGGGACAGAACACTGAAGCTTTCTTT
TRBJ2-7 NA NA TRBV5-5 CASSSQRGYEQYF TGTGCCAGCAGCTCTCAACGGGGCTACGAGCAGTACTTC
TRBJ1-4 NA NA TRBV6-1 CASSEASGWVEKLFF TGTGCCAGCAGTGAAGCGTCGGGTTGGGTTGAAAAACTGTTTTTT
TRBJ2-2 NA NA TRBV7-2 CASSLAGLGKSGELFF TGTGCCAGCAGCTTAGCGGGGTTGGGAAAGTCCGGGGAGCTGTTTTTT
TRBJ2-2 TRBD2 NA TRBV14 CASSQERSGLAGGPLSTNTGELFF TGTGCCAGCAGCCAAGAGCGGTCGGGGCTAGCGGGGGGGCCTCTCTCAACGAACACCGGGGAGCTGTTTTTT
TRBJ1-3 NA NA TRBV7-2 CASSLAGWGRSSGNTIYF TGTGCCAGCAGCTTAGCGGGGTGGGGCCGGAGCTCTGGAAACACCATATATTTT
TRBJ1-2 NA NA TRBV6-5 CASRAGQVNGYTF TGTGCCAGCAGGGCGGGACAAGTCAATGGCTACACCTTC
TRBJ1-2 NA NA TRBV6-5 CASSYSRFPPGYTF TGTGCCAGCAGTTACTCAAGGTTCCCGCCTGGCTACACCTTC
TRBJ1-5 TRBD1 NA TRBV3-1/TRBV3-2 CASSDRGNQPQHF TGTGCCAGCAGCGACAGGGGCAATCAGCCCCAGCATTTT
TRBJ1-5 NA NA TRBV28 CASSLGGAWNNQPQHF TGTGCCAGCAGTTTAGGGGGGGCATGGAATAATCAGCCCCAGCATTTT
TRBJ1-2 NA NA TRBV10-1 CASSELEEVYGYTF TGCGCCAGCAGTGAGTTGGAGGAGGTTTATGGCTACACCTTC
TRBJ1-1 TRBD1 NA TRBV2 CASRGTGTGEAFF TGTGCCAGCAGGGGGACAGGGACGGGTGAAGCTTTCTTT
TRBJ2-3 NA NA TRBV6-6 CASSFSGDTQYF TGTGCCAGCAGTTTTTCCGGAGATACGCAGTATTTT
TRBJ1-6 NA few TRBV6-2/TRBV6-3 CASSYGGNNSPLHF TGTGCCAGCAGTTACGGGGGGAATAATTCACCCCTCCACTTT
TRBJ1-5 NA NA TRBV19 CASTRRGWGQPQHF TGTGCCAGTACTCGTAGGGGGTGGGGTCAGCCCCAGCATTTT
TRBJ2-6 NA NA TRBV6-5 CASSSGLAPGANVLTF TGTGCCAGCAGTTCAGGGTTGGCGCCTGGGGCCAACGTCCTGACTTTC
TRBJ1-5 NA NA TRBV4-1 CASSQEPGVEQPQHF TGCGCCAGCAGCCAAGAACCGGGAGTCGAGCAGCCCCAGCATTTT
TRBJ1-2 TRBD1 NA TRBV6-5 CASSFPDRRGYTF TGTGCCAGCAGTTTCCCGGACAGGCGAGGCTACACCTTC
TRBJ1-5 NA NA TRBV15 CATSTRSNQPQHF TGTGCCACCAGCACGAGGAGCAATCAGCCCCAGCATTTT
TRBJ1-2 NA NA TRBV11-2 CASSLGGYGYTF TGTGCCAGCAGCTTAGGCGGCTATGGCTACACCTTC
TRBJ1-2 NA NA TRBV7-9 CASSNQGRVNYGYTF TGTGCCAGCAGCAATCAGGGACGGGTAAACTATGGCTACACCTTC
TRBJ1-5 NA NA TRBV6-5 CASKSSSNQPQHF TGTGCCAGCAAGTCATCGAGCAATCAGCCCCAGCATTTT
TRBJ2-7 NA NA TRBV11-3 CASSLEGFSSYEQYF TGTGCCAGCAGCTTAGAGGGTTTCAGCTCCTACGAGCAGTACTTC
TRBJ1-1 NA NA TRBV7-2 CASTLWVVRANTEAFF TGTGCCAGCACCCTTTGGGTTGTCAGAGCGAACACTGAAGCTTTCTTT
TRBJ2-1 NA NA TRBV19 CASKTGYSYNEQFF TGTGCCAGTAAAACAGGGTACTCCTACAATGAGCAGTTCTTC
TRBJ2-3 NA NA TRBV7-2 CASSPRRVADTQYF TGTGCCAGCAGCCCCCGAAGGGTCGCAGATACGCAGTATTTT
TRBJ1-5 TRBD1 NA TRBV6-6 CASSYTTGSNQPQHF TGTGCCAGCAGTTACACGACAGGGAGCAATCAGCCCCAGCATTTT
TRBJ1-5 NA NA TRBV2 CASSDLEANQPQHF TGTGCCAGCAGTGACTTAGAGGCCAATCAGCCCCAGCATTTT
TRBJ2-7 NA NA TRBV5-5 CASSYQTSSYEQYF TGTGCCAGCAGCTACCAGACTAGCTCCTACGAGCAGTACTTC